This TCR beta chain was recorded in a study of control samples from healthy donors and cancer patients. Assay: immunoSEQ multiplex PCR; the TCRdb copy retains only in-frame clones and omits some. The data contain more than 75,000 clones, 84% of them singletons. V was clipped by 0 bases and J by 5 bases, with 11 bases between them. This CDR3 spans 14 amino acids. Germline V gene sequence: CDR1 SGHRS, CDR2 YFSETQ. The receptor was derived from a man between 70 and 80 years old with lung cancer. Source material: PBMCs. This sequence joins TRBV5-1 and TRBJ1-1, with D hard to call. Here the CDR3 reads CASSLGPPLTEAFF. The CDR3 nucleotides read TGCGCCAGCAGCTTGGGGCCACCTCTAACTGAAGCTTTCTTT.